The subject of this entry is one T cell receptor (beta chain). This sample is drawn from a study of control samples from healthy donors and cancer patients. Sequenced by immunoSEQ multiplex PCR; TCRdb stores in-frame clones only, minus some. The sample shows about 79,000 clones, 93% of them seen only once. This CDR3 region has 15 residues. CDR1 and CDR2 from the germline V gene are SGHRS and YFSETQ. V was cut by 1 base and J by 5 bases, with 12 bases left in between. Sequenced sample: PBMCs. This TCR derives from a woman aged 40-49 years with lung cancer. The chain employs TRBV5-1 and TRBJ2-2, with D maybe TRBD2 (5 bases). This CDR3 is CASSLIAGLTGELFF. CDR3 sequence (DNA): TGCGCCAGCAGCTTGATTGCGGGTTTAACCGGGGAGCTGTTTTTT.